This is a list of T cell receptor beta chains from one sample in a study of identical twins. TCRdb fed the 5' RACE reads into MiXCR, producing one record per CDR3 protein. Of under 250,000 distinct CDR3 sequences in the sample, about 12% were seen once. These data are also associated with another study on yellow fever vaccine responses in identical twins.

The sample consisted of memory (CD45RO+) T cells sorted from blood. These receptors all come from a woman aged 18-35 years in good health. Both conserved end residues are part of each CDR3. Each record gives: J gene, V gene, D gene, clone size, CDR3 DNA, CDR3 protein. The D gene is left open where the match is weak. Clone size is shown for a subset of rows, as once, few, many or a class of expanded clone.

j_call: TRBJ2-7
v_call: TRBV7-6
d_call: .
clone_size: many
cdr3_nt: TGTGCCAGCAGCTTAGTTCGAGGGGCCGAGCAGTACTTC
cdr3_aa: CASSLVRGAEQYF

j_call: TRBJ2-3
v_call: TRBV5-8
d_call: TRBD1
clone_size: many
cdr3_nt: TGTGCCAGCAGCCCCGGGACAGGGGCCCGCAGAGATACGCAGTATTTT
cdr3_aa: CASSPGTGARRDTQYF

j_call: TRBJ2-7
v_call: TRBV21-1
d_call: .
clone_size: .
cdr3_nt: TGTGCCACCCCTAAACGAGGGGACTCCTACGAGCAGTACTTC
cdr3_aa: CATPKRGDSYEQYF

j_call: TRBJ2-1
v_call: TRBV2
d_call: .
clone_size: few
cdr3_nt: TGTGCCAGCAGTGAAACATATCGCCGGAGTGACAATGAGCAGTTCTTC
cdr3_aa: CASSETYRRSDNEQFF

j_call: TRBJ1-6
v_call: TRBV4-2
d_call: TRBD1
clone_size: .
cdr3_nt: TGTGCCAGCAGCCAAGACCCCGGGACAGCGAATTCACCCCTCCACTTT
cdr3_aa: CASSQDPGTANSPLHF

j_call: TRBJ1-5
v_call: TRBV10-3
d_call: .
clone_size: many
cdr3_nt: TGTGCCATCAGCGCAGGGGTAAGACAGCCCCAGCATTTT
cdr3_aa: CAISAGVRQPQHF

j_call: TRBJ2-1
v_call: TRBV12-3/TRBV12-4
d_call: .
clone_size: .
cdr3_nt: TGTGCCAGCAGGGGGGACAACCACTATGAGCAGTTCTTC
cdr3_aa: CASRGDNHYEQFF

j_call: TRBJ2-7
v_call: TRBV25-1
d_call: TRBD2
clone_size: few
cdr3_nt: TGTGCCAGCAGTCGGGGGGAGAGGACGCAGTACTTC
cdr3_aa: CASSRGERTQYF

j_call: TRBJ2-1
v_call: TRBV7-2
d_call: TRBD1
clone_size: many
cdr3_nt: TGTGCCAGCAGCTCATCCAGACGACAGGGGTATGAGCAGTTCTTC
cdr3_aa: CASSSSRRQGYEQFF

j_call: TRBJ2-1
v_call: TRBV11-2
d_call: TRBD2
clone_size: few
cdr3_nt: TGTGCCAGCAGCTTAGATTCGCCTAGCGGGAGTCGCAATGAGCAGTTCTTC
cdr3_aa: CASSLDSPSGSRNEQFF

j_call: TRBJ2-1
v_call: TRBV6-1
d_call: .
clone_size: .
cdr3_nt: TGTGCCAGCAGCAAGACTAGTAGGAAAAATGAGCAGTTCTTC
cdr3_aa: CASSKTSRKNEQFF

j_call: TRBJ2-7
v_call: TRBV7-2
d_call: .
clone_size: few
cdr3_nt: TGTGCCAGCAGCTCCTCCTCTAGGTCCCACGAGCAGTACTTC
cdr3_aa: CASSSSSRSHEQYF

j_call: TRBJ2-1
v_call: TRBV4-2
d_call: .
clone_size: .
cdr3_nt: TGTGCCAGCAGCCAAGACCAAGCGGATTACAATGAGCAGTTCTTC
cdr3_aa: CASSQDQADYNEQFF

j_call: TRBJ2-5
v_call: TRBV5-1
d_call: .
clone_size: few
cdr3_nt: TGCGCCAGCAGCTTGAGTAACGGATACCAAGAGACCCAGTACTTC
cdr3_aa: CASSLSNGYQETQYF

j_call: TRBJ1-1
v_call: TRBV2
d_call: TRBD1
clone_size: .
cdr3_nt: TGTGCCAGCCAACAGGGGCTCACTGAAGCTTTCTTT
cdr3_aa: CASQQGLTEAFF

j_call: TRBJ2-2
v_call: TRBV5-1
d_call: TRBD2
clone_size: many
cdr3_nt: TGCGCCAGCACCTCCGACGTGGGGACTAGCGGGAGGCACACAAACACCGGGGAGCTGTTTTTT
cdr3_aa: CASTSDVGTSGRHTNTGELFF

j_call: TRBJ2-6
v_call: TRBV5-6
d_call: .
clone_size: few
cdr3_nt: TGTGCCAGCAGCTTGGTGGGGTTATCTGGGGCCAACGTCCTGACTTTC
cdr3_aa: CASSLVGLSGANVLTF

j_call: TRBJ2-3
v_call: TRBV13
d_call: TRBD2
clone_size: .
cdr3_nt: TGTGCCAGCAGCTACCCTTTACTAGCGGGGGAAGCAGATACGCAGTATTTT
cdr3_aa: CASSYPLLAGEADTQYF

j_call: TRBJ2-3
v_call: TRBV29-1
d_call: .
clone_size: .
cdr3_nt: TGCAGCGAAAACACAGATACGCAGTATTTT
cdr3_aa: CSENTDTQYF

j_call: TRBJ1-2
v_call: TRBV3-1
d_call: .
clone_size: .
cdr3_nt: TGTGCCAGCAGCCAAGCAGACATGGGGGGCTACACCTTC
cdr3_aa: CASSQADMGGYTF

j_call: TRBJ2-5
v_call: TRBV7-9
d_call: .
clone_size: many
cdr3_nt: TGTGCCAGCAGCCCGAGAAAATCCGGAGGGGGAGAGACCCAGTACTTC
cdr3_aa: CASSPRKSGGGETQYF

j_call: TRBJ2-7
v_call: TRBV29-1
d_call: TRBD2
clone_size: few
cdr3_nt: TGCAGCGTTGAAAGACTAGCGGGAGTCTACGAGCAGTACTTC
cdr3_aa: CSVERLAGVYEQYF

j_call: TRBJ2-5
v_call: TRBV28
d_call: .
clone_size: few
cdr3_nt: TGTGCCAGCTCAGGAGGAAGATGGGTAGAGACCCAGTACTTC
cdr3_aa: CASSGGRWVETQYF

j_call: TRBJ2-7
v_call: TRBV12-3/TRBV12-4
d_call: .
clone_size: .
cdr3_nt: TGTGCCAGCAGTTTTCCTCAGGGTCCGCGGGAGCAGTACTTC
cdr3_aa: CASSFPQGPREQYF

j_call: TRBJ2-3
v_call: TRBV12-3/TRBV12-4
d_call: TRBD2
clone_size: .
cdr3_nt: TGTGCCAGCAGACAGACTAGCGGGAGGGCCCTCACGCAGTATTTT
cdr3_aa: CASRQTSGRALTQYF

j_call: TRBJ2-3
v_call: TRBV6-5
d_call: .
clone_size: .
cdr3_nt: TGTGCCAGCAGTTACTCGAGACAGGCGGGGACACACATGGATACGCAGTATTTT
cdr3_aa: CASSYSRQAGTHMDTQYF

j_call: TRBJ1-2
v_call: TRBV7-2
d_call: .
clone_size: few
cdr3_nt: TGTGCCAGCAGCTTAAAGAGTAACTATGGCTACACCTTC
cdr3_aa: CASSLKSNYGYTF

j_call: TRBJ2-7
v_call: TRBV7-7
d_call: TRBD1
clone_size: .
cdr3_nt: TGTGCTAGCAGCTATGACAGGGGGTACGAGCAGTACTTC
cdr3_aa: CASSYDRGYEQYF

j_call: TRBJ1-4
v_call: TRBV15
d_call: .
clone_size: many
cdr3_nt: TGTGCCACCAGCAGAGCCCCAGGGGTATCTAATGAAAAACTGTTTTTT
cdr3_aa: CATSRAPGVSNEKLFF

j_call: TRBJ2-4
v_call: TRBV7-2
d_call: .
clone_size: few
cdr3_nt: TGTGCCAGCAGCGGAGGGAGGATTGACATTCAGTACTTC
cdr3_aa: CASSGGRIDIQYF

j_call: TRBJ2-5
v_call: TRBV28
d_call: .
clone_size: many
cdr3_nt: TGTGCCAGCGAGGAGGCAAGGGAGACCCAGTACTTC
cdr3_aa: CASEEARETQYF

j_call: TRBJ2-6
v_call: TRBV7-8
d_call: .
clone_size: few
cdr3_nt: TGTGCCAGCAGCCACGTGATTTCAGCAAGGGACTCTGGGGCCAACGTCCTGACTTTC
cdr3_aa: CASSHVISARDSGANVLTF

j_call: TRBJ2-3
v_call: TRBV7-2
d_call: TRBD2
clone_size: .
cdr3_nt: TGTGCCAGCAGCTTAGCGGGCGCGGGGGGGCCGCGCACAGATACGCAGTATTTT
cdr3_aa: CASSLAGAGGPRTDTQYF

j_call: TRBJ2-7
v_call: TRBV28
d_call: .
clone_size: few
cdr3_nt: TGTGCCAGCAGTGGTAGCTACTACGAGCAGTACTTC
cdr3_aa: CASSGSYYEQYF

j_call: TRBJ1-1
v_call: TRBV5-1
d_call: .
clone_size: .
cdr3_nt: TGCGCCAGCAGCTTGGGTCTTGGGGCTTTGAACACTGAAGCTTTCTTT
cdr3_aa: CASSLGLGALNTEAFF

j_call: TRBJ2-3
v_call: TRBV28
d_call: .
clone_size: few
cdr3_nt: TGTGCCAGCTCTGACGGAGACCACACAGATACGCAGTATTTT
cdr3_aa: CASSDGDHTDTQYF

j_call: TRBJ2-5
v_call: TRBV20-1
d_call: .
clone_size: many
cdr3_nt: TGCAGTGCTAGAAAGGGAGCTGAGACCCAGTACTTC
cdr3_aa: CSARKGAETQYF

j_call: TRBJ1-2
v_call: TRBV29-1
d_call: .
clone_size: few
cdr3_nt: TGCAGAGTTACAGGTCGCCTCTATGGCTACACCTTC
cdr3_aa: CRVTGRLYGYTF

j_call: TRBJ2-1
v_call: TRBV28
d_call: .
clone_size: few
cdr3_nt: TGTGCCAGCAATCCGGTTGGCCAAATGTTAACTGAGCAGTTCTTC
cdr3_aa: CASNPVGQMLTEQFF

j_call: TRBJ2-2
v_call: TRBV24-1
d_call: .
clone_size: few
cdr3_nt: TGTGCCACCAGTGATAACTACCGGGACGCCGGGGAGCTGTTTTTT
cdr3_aa: CATSDNYRDAGELFF

j_call: TRBJ2-6
v_call: TRBV3-1
d_call: .
clone_size: .
cdr3_nt: TGTGCCAGCAGCCGAAGCGCGTCTGGGGCCAACGTCCTGACTTTC
cdr3_aa: CASSRSASGANVLTF

j_call: TRBJ2-4
v_call: TRBV6-6
d_call: .
clone_size: .
cdr3_nt: TGTGCCAGCAGCATTGTCGCGTTAGGCAGGGGAATTCGGGCCAAAAACATTCAGTACTTC
cdr3_aa: CASSIVALGRGIRAKNIQYF